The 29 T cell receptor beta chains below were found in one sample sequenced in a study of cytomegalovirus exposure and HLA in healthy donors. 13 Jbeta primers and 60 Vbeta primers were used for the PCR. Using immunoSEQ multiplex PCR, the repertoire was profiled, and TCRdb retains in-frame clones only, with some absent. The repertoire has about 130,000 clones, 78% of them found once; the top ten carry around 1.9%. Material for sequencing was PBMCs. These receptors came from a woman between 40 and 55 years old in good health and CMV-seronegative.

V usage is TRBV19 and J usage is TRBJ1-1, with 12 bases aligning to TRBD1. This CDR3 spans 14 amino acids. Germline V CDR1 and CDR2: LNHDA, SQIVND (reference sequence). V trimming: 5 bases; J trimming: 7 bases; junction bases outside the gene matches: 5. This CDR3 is CASSPGDRGHEAFF. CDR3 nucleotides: TGTGCCAGTAGTCCTGGGGACAGGGGGCATGAAGCTTTCTTT.

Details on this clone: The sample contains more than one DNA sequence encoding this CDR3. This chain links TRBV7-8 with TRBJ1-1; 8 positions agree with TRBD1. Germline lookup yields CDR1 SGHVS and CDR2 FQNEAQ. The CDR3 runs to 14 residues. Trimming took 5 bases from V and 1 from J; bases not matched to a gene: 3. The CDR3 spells CASSVTGENTEAFF. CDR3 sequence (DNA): TGTGCCAGCAGCGTGACAGGGGAGAACACTGAAGCTTTCTTT. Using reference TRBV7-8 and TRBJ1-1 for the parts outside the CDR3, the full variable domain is GAGVSQSPRYKVAKRGQDVALRCDPISGHVSLFWYQQALGQGPEFLTYFQNEAQLDKSGLPSDRFFAERPEGSVSTLKIQRTQQEDSAVYLCASSVTGENTEAFFGQGTRLTVV.

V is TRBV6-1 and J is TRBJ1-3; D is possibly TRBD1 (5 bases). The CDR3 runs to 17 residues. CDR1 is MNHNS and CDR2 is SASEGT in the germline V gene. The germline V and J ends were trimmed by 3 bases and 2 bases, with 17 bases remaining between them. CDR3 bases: TGTGCCAGCAGTGATGCCCCGCAGGGTCTTACTGGAAACACCATATATTTT. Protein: CASSDAPQGLTGNTIYF.

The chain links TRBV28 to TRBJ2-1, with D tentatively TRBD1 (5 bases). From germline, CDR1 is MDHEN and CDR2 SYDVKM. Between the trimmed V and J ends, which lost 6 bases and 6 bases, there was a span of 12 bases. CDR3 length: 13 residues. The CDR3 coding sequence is TGTGCCAGCAGGCCCCAGGGTTCCAATGAGCAGTTCTTC. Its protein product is CASRPQGSNEQFF.

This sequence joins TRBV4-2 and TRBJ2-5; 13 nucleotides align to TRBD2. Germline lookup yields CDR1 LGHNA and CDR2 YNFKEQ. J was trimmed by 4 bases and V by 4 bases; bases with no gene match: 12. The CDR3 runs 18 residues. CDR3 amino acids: CASSRTSGGLPRVETQYF. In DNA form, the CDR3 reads TGTGCCAGCAGCCGGACTAGCGGGGGACTACCGAGGGTAGAGACCCAGTACTTC.

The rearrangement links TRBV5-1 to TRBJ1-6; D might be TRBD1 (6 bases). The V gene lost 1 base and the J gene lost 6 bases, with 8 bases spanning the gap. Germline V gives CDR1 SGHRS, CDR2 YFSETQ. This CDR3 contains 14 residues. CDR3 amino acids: CASSLPGVNSPLHF. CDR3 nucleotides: TGCGCCAGCAGCTTGCCAGGGGTTAATTCACCCCTCCACTTT.

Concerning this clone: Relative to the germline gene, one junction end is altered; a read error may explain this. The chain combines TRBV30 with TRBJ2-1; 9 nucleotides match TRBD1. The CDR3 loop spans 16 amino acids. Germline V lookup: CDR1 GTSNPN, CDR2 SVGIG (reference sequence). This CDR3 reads CAWSVIGRDRAHEQFF. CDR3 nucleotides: TGTGCCTGGAGTGTAATCGGCCGGGACAGGGCACATGAACAGTTCTTC.

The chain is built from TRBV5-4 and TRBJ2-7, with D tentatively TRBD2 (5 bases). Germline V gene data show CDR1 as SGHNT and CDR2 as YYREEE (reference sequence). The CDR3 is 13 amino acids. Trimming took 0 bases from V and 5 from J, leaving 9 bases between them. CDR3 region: CASSLGHSDEQYF. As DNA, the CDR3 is TGTGCCAGCAGCTTGGGGCATAGCGACGAGCAGTACTTC.

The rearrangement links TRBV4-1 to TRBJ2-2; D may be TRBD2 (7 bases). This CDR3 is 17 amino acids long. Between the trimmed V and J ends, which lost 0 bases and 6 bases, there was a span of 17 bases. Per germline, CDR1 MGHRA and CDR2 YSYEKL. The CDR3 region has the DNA TGCGCCAGCAGCCAAGACATGTGGGGGGGCTTGTCCGGGGAGCTGTTTTTT. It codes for CASSQDMWGGLSGELFF.

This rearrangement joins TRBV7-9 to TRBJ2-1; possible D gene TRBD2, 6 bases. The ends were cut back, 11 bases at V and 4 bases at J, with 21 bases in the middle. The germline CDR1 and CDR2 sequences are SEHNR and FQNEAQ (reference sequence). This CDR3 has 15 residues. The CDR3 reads CASNEGGTGYNEQFF. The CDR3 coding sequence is TGTGCCTCTAACGAAGGAGGGACTGGATACAATGAGCAGTTCTTC.

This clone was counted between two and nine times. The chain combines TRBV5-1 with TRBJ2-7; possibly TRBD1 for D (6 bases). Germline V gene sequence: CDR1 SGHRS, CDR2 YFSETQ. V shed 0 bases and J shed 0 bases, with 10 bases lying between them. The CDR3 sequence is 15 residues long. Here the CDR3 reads CASSLGDTTSYEQYF. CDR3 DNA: TGCGCCAGCAGCTTGGGGGACACTACCTCCTACGAGCAGTACTTC. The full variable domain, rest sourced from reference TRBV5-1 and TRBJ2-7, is KAGVTQTPRYLIKTRGQQVTLSCSPISGHRSVSWYQQTPGQGLQFLFEYFSETQRNKGNFPGRFSGRQFSNSRSEMNVSTLELGDSALYLCASSLGDTTSYEQYFGPGTRLTVT.

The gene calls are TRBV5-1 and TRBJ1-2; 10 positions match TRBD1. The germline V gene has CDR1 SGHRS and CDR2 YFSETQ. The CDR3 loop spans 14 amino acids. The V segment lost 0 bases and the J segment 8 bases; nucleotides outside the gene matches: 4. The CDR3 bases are TGCGCCAGCAGCTTGGGACAGGGGGCGGTAGGCTACACCTTC. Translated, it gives CASSLGQGAVGYTF.

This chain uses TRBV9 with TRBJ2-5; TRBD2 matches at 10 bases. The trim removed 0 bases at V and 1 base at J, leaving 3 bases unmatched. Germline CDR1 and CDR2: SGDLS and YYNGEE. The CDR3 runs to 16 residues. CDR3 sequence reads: CASSVDPSGGQETQYF. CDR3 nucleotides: TGTGCCAGCAGCGTAGATCCTAGCGGGGGCCAAGAGACCCAGTACTTC.

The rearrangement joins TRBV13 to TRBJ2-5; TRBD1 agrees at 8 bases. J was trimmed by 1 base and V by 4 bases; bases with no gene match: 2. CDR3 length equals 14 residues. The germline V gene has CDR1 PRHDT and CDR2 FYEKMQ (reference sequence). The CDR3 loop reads CASSSGTGQETQYF. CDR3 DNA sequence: TGTGCCAGCAGCTCCGGGACAGGCCAAGAGACCCAGTACTTC.

The CDR3 DNA follows: TGTGCCAGCAGTTACCTAGGGGGCAATCAGCCCCAGCATTTT. It translates to CASSYLGGNQPQHF. The chain recombines TRBV6-5 with TRBJ1-5, with D perhaps matching TRBD1 (5 bases). V lost 2 bases and J 2 bases, leaving 7 bases between the germline ends. Germline-derived CDR1 and CDR2 are MNHEY and SVGAGI. This CDR3 spans 14 amino acids.

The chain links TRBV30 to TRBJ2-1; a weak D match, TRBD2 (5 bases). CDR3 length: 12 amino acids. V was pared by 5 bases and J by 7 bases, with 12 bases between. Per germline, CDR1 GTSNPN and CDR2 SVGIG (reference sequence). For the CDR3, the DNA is TGTGCCTGGGACTATCTGCCAAATGAGCAGTTCTTC. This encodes CAWDYLPNEQFF.

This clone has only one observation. The CDR3 nucleotides read TGTGCCAGCAGCGCCCACACAGGGACTGGAAACACCATATATTTT. Encoded protein: CASSAHTGTGNTIYF. This chain connects TRBV9 to TRBJ1-3, with D possibly matching TRBD1 (6 bases). The CDR3 is 15 amino acids. V was pared by 3 bases and J by 2 bases, with 12 bases between. The germline V gene encodes CDR1 SGDLS and CDR2 YYNGEE.

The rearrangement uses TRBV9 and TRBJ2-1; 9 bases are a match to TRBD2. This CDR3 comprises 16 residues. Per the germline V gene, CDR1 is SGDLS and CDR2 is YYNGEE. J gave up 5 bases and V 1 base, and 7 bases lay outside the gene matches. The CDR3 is CASSVRLGLANNEQFF. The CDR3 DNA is TGTGCCAGCAGCGTAAGACTTGGACTAGCGAACAATGAGCAGTTCTTC.

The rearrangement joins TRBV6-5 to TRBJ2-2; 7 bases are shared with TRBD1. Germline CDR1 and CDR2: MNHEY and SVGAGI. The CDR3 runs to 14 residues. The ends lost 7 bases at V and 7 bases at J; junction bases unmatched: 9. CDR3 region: CASTPGQRGGELFF. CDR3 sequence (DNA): TGTGCCAGCACCCCGGGACAGAGGGGCGGGGAGCTGTTTTTT.

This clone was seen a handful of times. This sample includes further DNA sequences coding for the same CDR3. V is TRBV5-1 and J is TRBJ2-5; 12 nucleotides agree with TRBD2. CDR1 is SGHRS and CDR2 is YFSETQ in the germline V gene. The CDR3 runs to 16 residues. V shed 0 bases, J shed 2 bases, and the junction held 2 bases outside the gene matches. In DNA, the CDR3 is TGCGCCAGCAGCTTGGTACTAGCGGGGGGTCAAGAGACCCAGTACTTC. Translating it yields CASSLVLAGGQETQYF. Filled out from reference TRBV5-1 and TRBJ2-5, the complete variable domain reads KAGVTQTPRYLIKTRGQQVTLSCSPISGHRSVSWYQQTPGQGLQFLFEYFSETQRNKGNFPGRFSGRQFSNSRSEMNVSTLELGDSALYLCASSLVLAGGQETQYFGPGTRLLVL.

Written as DNA, the CDR3 is TGTGCCAGCGAAGGGACAGGGATTTTGAATCAGCCCCAGCATTTT. Encoded protein: CASEGTGILNQPQHF. V gene TRBV6-5 combines with J gene TRBJ1-5; TRBD1 agrees at 9 bases. The V segment lost 8 bases and the J segment 4 bases; nucleotides outside the gene matches: 9. Germline V gene data show CDR1 as MNHEY and CDR2 as SVGAGI. This CDR3 is 15 amino acids long.

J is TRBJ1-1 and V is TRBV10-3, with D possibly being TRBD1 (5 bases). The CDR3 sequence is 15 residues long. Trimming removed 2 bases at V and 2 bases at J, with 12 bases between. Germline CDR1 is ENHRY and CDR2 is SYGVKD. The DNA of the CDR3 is TGTGCCATCAGTGAGAAGAGCGGGGGAAACACTGAAGCTTTCTTT. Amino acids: CAISEKSGGNTEAFF.

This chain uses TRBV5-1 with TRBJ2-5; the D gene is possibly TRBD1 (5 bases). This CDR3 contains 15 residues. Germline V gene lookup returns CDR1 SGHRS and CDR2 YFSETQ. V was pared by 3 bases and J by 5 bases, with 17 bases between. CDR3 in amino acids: CASSSSARDFETQYF. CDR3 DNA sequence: TGCGCCAGCAGCTCCTCGGCCAGGGATTTCGAGACCCAGTACTTC.

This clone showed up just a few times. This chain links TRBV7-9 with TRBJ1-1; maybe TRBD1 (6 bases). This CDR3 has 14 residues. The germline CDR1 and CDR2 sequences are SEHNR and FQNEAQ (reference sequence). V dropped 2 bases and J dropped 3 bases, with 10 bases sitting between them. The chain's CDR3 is CASSLRGGDTEAFF. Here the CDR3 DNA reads TGTGCCAGCAGCTTAAGAGGGGGGGACACTGAAGCTTTCTTT.

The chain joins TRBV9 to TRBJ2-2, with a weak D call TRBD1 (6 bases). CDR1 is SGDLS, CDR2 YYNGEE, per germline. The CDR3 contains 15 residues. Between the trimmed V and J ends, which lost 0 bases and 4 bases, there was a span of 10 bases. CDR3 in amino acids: CASSVEVRGTGELFF. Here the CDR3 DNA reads TGTGCCAGCAGCGTAGAAGTCAGGGGCACCGGGGAGCTGTTTTTT. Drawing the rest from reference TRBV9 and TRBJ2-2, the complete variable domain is DSGVTQTPKHLITATGQRVTLRCSPRSGDLSVYWYQQSLDQGLQFLIQYYNGEERAKGNILERFSAQQFPDLHSELNLSSLELGDSALYFCASSVEVRGTGELFFGEGSRLTVL.

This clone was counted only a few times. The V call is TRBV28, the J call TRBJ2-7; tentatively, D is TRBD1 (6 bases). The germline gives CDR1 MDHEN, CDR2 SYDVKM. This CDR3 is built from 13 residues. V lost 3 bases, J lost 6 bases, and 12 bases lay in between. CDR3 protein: CASSFAGAPEQYF. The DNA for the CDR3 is TGTGCCAGCAGTTTCGCAGGGGCCCCCGAGCAGTACTTC.

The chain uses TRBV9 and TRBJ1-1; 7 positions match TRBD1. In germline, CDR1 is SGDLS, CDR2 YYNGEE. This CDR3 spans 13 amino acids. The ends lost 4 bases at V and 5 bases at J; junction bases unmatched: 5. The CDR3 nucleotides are TGTGCCAGCAGCACCGGGACAGTGACTGAAGCTTTCTTT. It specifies CASSTGTVTEAFF. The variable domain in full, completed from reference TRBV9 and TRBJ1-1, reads DSGVTQTPKHLITATGQRVTLRCSPRSGDLSVYWYQQSLDQGLQFLIQYYNGEERAKGNILERFSAQQFPDLHSELNLSSLELGDSALYFCASSTGTVTEAFFGQGTRLTVV.

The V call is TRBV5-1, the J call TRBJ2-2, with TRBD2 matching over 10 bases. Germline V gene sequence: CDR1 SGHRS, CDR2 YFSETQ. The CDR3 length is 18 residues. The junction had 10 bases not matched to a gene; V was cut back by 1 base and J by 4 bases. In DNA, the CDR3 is TGCGCCAGCAGCTTGTTACCTAGCGGGAGTATCGGCACCGGGGAGCTGTTTTTT. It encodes CASSLLPSGSIGTGELFF.

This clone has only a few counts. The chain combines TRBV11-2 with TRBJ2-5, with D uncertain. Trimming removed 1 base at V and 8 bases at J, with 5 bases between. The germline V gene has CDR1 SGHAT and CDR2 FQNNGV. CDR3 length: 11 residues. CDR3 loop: CASSLGATQYF. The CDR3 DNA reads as TGTGCCAGCAGCTTAGGGGCCACCCAGTACTTC.